Below, 16 T cell receptor beta chains from the same sample are listed, as sequenced in a study of early T cells in non-severe SARS-CoV-2 infection. Each CDR3 protein gets one entry after TCRdb re-called the 5' RACE reads with MiXCR. The sample includes some 57,000 distinct CDR3 sequences, around 8.6% of them seen just once. The sequences come from whole blood, collected at baseline. Receptors originate from an adult who was a healthcare worker with PCR-confirmed SARS-CoV-2 infection or an uninfected control (not recorded which).

This clonotype was observed a few times. The chain has TRBV19 and TRBJ2-7; 7 bases align to TRBD1. With 10 bases clipped from V and 2 bases from J, the junction kept 11 bases outside the gene matches. Germline V gene sequence: CDR1 LNHDA, CDR2 SQIVND (reference sequence). This CDR3 region has 14 residues. CDR3 residues: CATKPFTGAYEQYF. CDR3 nucleotide sequence: TGTGCCACCAAACCTTTCACAGGGGCCTACGAGCAGTACTTC.

Many counts were recorded for this clonotype. The V and J genes are TRBV4-1 and TRBJ1-6; D gene ambiguous. The CDR3 covers 14 residues. Trimming took 1 base from V and 7 from J, leaving 8 bases between them. The V gene's germline CDR1 is MGHRA and CDR2 YSYEKL. The chain's CDR3 is CASSQVYPNSPLHF. CDR3 sequence (DNA): TGCGCCAGCAGCCAAGTTTACCCGAATTCACCCCTCCACTTT.

The chain links TRBV5-5 to TRBJ2-7, with 10 bases lining up with TRBD2. Per the germline V gene, CDR1 is SGHKS and CDR2 is YYEKEE (reference sequence). The CDR3 spans 17 residues. Trimming removed 0 bases from V and 5 bases from J; junction bases left unmatched: 11. The CDR3 DNA sequence: TGTGCCAGCAGCTTGGACGGTGTGGTGCTAGCGGGAGACGAGCAGTACTTC. The encoded protein is CASSLDGVVLAGDEQYF.

This clonotype showed up just a few times. The V gene is TRBV11-2, the J gene TRBJ2-1; no firm D call. The CDR3 contains 13 residues. With 3 bases removed from V and 7 bases from J, the gap between germline ends came to 10 bases. From germline, CDR1 is SGHAT and CDR2 FQNNGV. Written as DNA, the CDR3 is TGTGCCAGCAGCTTTAACGAAGGGAATGAGCAGTTCTTC. Its protein is CASSFNEGNEQFF. The entire variable domain, with the rest obtained from reference TRBV11-2 and TRBJ2-1, is as follows: EAGVAQSPRYKIIEKRQSVAFWCNPISGHATLYWYQQILGQGPKLLIQFQNNGVVDDSQLPKDRFSAERLKGVDSTLKIQPAKLEDSAVYLCASSFNEGNEQFFGPGTRLTVL.

This clonotype appeared many times. The rearrangement links TRBV2 to TRBJ2-2, with unresolved D. The CDR3 contains 14 residues. Trimming pared 6 bases from V and 0 bases from J, leaving 8 bases between. Germline V gene data show CDR1 as SNHLY and CDR2 as FYNNEI. Here the CDR3 reads CASRASSNTGELFF. DNA for the CDR3: TGTGCCAGCAGGGCGAGTTCGAACACCGGGGAGCTGTTTTTT.

This clonotype has more than one count but fewer than ten. The J gene is TRBJ2-1, the V gene TRBV15, with D unresolved. V was trimmed by 0 bases and J by 9 bases, leaving 15 bases between them. The CDR3 covers 15 residues. Germline lookup yields CDR1 LNHNV and CDR2 YYDKDF (reference sequence). CDR3 nucleotide sequence: TGTGCCACCAGCAGAGATCGAAACCTCCGGGTTGAGCAGTTCTTC. This gives the protein CATSRDRNLRVEQFF. Filled out from reference TRBV15 and TRBJ2-1, the complete variable domain reads DAMVIQNPRYQVTQFGKPVTLSCSQTLNHNVMYWYQQKSSQAPKLLFHYYDKDFNNEADTPDNFQSRRPNTSFCFLDIRSPGLGDTAMYLCATSRDRNLRVEQFFGPGTRLTVL.

This clonotype was detected a few times. CDR3 sequence: CASSNSNQPQHF. The CDR3 DNA reads as TGTGCCAGCTCAAATAGCAATCAGCCCCAGCATTTT. The chain carries TRBV7-9 and TRBJ1-5; D remains ambiguous. Germline lookup yields CDR1 SEHNR and CDR2 FQNEAQ (reference sequence). V was cut by 8 bases and J by 0 bases, with 5 bases left in between. The CDR3 has 12 amino acids.

This clonotype was recorded many times. This chain connects TRBV6-5 to TRBJ1-6; 7 nucleotides align to TRBD1. After removal of 6 bases from V and 7 bases from J, the junction contained 6 bases not matched to a gene. From germline, CDR1 is MNHEY and CDR2 SVGAGI. The CDR3 has 14 residues. This CDR3 reads CASSLRQGNSPLHF. The DNA for the CDR3 is TGTGCCAGCAGCCTTAGACAGGGAAATTCACCCCTCCACTTT.

This clonotype was detected only once. The rearrangement uses TRBV3-1 and TRBJ2-5; maybe TRBD1 (5 bases). Germline CDR1 LGHDT, CDR2 YNNKEL (reference sequence). This CDR3 has 14 amino acids. Trimming took off 3 bases at V and 1 base at J, with 9 bases between the two ends. CDR3 sequence reads: CASSHLQGQETQYF. The CDR3 DNA sequence: TGTGCCAGCAGCCACCTCCAGGGCCAAGAGACCCAGTACTTC.

The chain links TRBV10-3 to TRBJ2-7; TRBD2 matches at 8 bases. The ends lost 10 bases at V and 5 bases at J; junction bases unmatched: 13. The CDR3 sequence is 14 residues long. The germline gives CDR1 ENHRY, CDR2 SYGVKD. The CDR3 reads CATAFDTSGHEQYF. Here the CDR3 DNA reads TGTGCCACCGCTTTCGACACTAGCGGCCACGAGCAGTACTTC.

V and J are TRBV6-2 or TRBV6-3 and TRBJ2-1; D is unclear. The V gene's germline CDR1 is MNHEY and CDR2 SVGEGT. V lost 7 bases and J 5 bases, leaving 24 bases between the germline ends. The CDR3 is made up of 17 amino acids. The CDR3 here is CASTPTWVATNHNEQFF. In nucleotides, the CDR3 is TGTGCCAGCACCCCCACCTGGGTTGCGACCAACCACAATGAGCAGTTCTTC.

V gene TRBV7-9 combines with J gene TRBJ2-7, with TRBD2 as a possible D gene (5 bases). The CDR3 totals 15 residues. Trimming took 3 bases from V and 2 from J, leaving 14 bases between them. Looked up from germline, CDR1 is SEHNR and CDR2 is FQNEAQ (reference sequence). The CDR3: CASSFGVSRAYEQYF. CDR3 in DNA: TGTGCCAGCAGCTTCGGGGTCTCTAGGGCCTACGAGCAGTACTTC.

In its sample, this clonotype was seen a few times. The chain employs TRBV13 and TRBJ2-3, with unresolved D. The CDR3 is made up of 13 amino acids. CDR1 and CDR2 from the germline V gene are PRHDT and FYEKMQ (reference sequence). V shed 3 bases and J shed 4 bases, with 8 bases lying between them. Written as DNA, the CDR3 is TGTGCCAGCAGCTTGTTTGGGCCAGATACGCAGTATTTT. Its protein is CASSLFGPDTQYF.

At least ten counts were recorded for this clonotype. The chain links TRBV10-3 to TRBJ1-5; D remains ambiguous. CDR3 size: 12 residues. CDR1 and CDR2 (germline): ENHRY, SYGVKD. Trimming removed 11 bases from V and 4 bases from J, with 12 bases in between. CDR3 sequence reads: CASSTGNQPQHF. As DNA, the CDR3 is TGTGCCTCCTCCACGGGAAATCAGCCCCAGCATTTT.

In this sample, this clonotype turned up many times. The V and J genes are TRBV19 and TRBJ1-5; 10 nucleotides agree with TRBD1. This CDR3 contains 17 residues. V was pared by 3 bases and J by 4 bases, with 9 bases of the junction left unmatched. Germline V gene lookup returns CDR1 LNHDA and CDR2 SQIVND (reference sequence). CDR3 residues: CASSMTGGTLGNQPQHF. The CDR3 DNA is TGTGCCAGTAGTATGACAGGGGGCACCTTAGGGAATCAGCCCCAGCATTTT.

The J gene is TRBJ2-2, the V gene TRBV11-2; 7 nucleotides align to TRBD1. Germline loops: CDR1 SGHAT, CDR2 FQNNGV. The CDR3 runs to 16 residues. V lost 4 bases, J lost 1 base, and 6 bases stayed unmatched. CDR3 sequence (DNA): TGTGCCAGCAGCTCCTCGGGACAGCTGAACACCGGGGAGCTGTTTTTT. It encodes CASSSSGQLNTGELFF.